These T cell receptor beta chains were read from a single sample in a study of blood T cell repertoires in COVID-19. Clones were sequenced by immunoSEQ multiplex PCR, and TCRdb holds only the in-frame ones, with some missing. The table has over 100,000 clones, roughly 80% seen once. Sequencing was performed on peripheral blood. These receptors were taken from a woman older than 75 with active or convalescent COVID-19. Each CDR3 is given with its conserved first and last residue. Size values are once, few and many counts, or a class for expanded clones, and some rows have none.

v_call	j_call	clone_size	cdr3_aa
TRBV19	TRBJ2-1	.	CASSIIAGVGYEQFF
TRBV5-4	TRBJ1-1	.	CASSWTGGVNTEAFF
TRBV28	TRBJ1-2	.	CASSPSGFANYGYTF
TRBV3-1/TRBV3-2	TRBJ1-6	.	CASRQTRGQGNSPLHF
TRBV5-1	TRBJ2-5	.	CASSLGLKETQYF
TRBV7-3	TRBJ2-1	.	CASSLGGQGRDEQFF
TRBV29-1	TRBJ2-2	.	CSVDRENTGELFF
TRBV2	TRBJ2-3	.	CASKAQGRDTQYF
TRBV24-1	TRBJ2-5	.	CATSDLGRENQETQYF
TRBV7-2	TRBJ2-5	.	CASSSISGRASETQYF
TRBV9	TRBJ2-7	.	CASSPFLGSSEQYF
TRBV10-3	TRBJ2-5	.	CAISEWGESGGPSTQYF
TRBV6-5	TRBJ2-5	.	CASSYGGRETQYF
TRBV27	TRBJ2-3	.	CASSPQRGGSDTQYF
TRBV5-1	TRBJ2-2	.	CASSLVRTGELFF
TRBV6-6	TRBJ2-7	once	CASTHGQGFSYEQYF
TRBV30	TRBJ2-3	.	CAWGRQAGGSDTQYF
TRBV5-1	TRBJ1-1	once	CASSLEGQLLNRAFF
TRBV2	TRBJ1-5	.	CASSDPRGNNQPQHF
TRBV5-1	TRBJ2-1	.	CASSLGGGPYNEQFF
TRBV5-1	TRBJ1-1	.	CASSSGTLNTEAFF
TRBV6-5	TRBJ1-2	.	CASKWTRNNYGYTF
TRBV19	TRBJ1-1	.	CASSITGTRLAFF
TRBV2	TRBJ1-1	once	CASSAQGFWAFF
TRBV27	TRBJ1-1	.	CASSTGTGVTEAFF
TRBV6-5	TRBJ1-3	.	CASSQGQGAGNTIYF
TRBV19	TRBJ2-2	many	CASSPIGQGYTGELFF
TRBV6-5	TRBJ1-3	once	CASLDQGRGRNTIYF
TRBV10-3	TRBJ2-5	.	CAISATTGYQETQYF
TRBV19	TRBJ2-2	.	CASRASGELFF
TRBV12-3/TRBV12-4	TRBJ1-1	.	CASNHRQGSEAFF
TRBV5-8	TRBJ1-1	.	CASILRGLTEAFF
TRBV9	TRBJ1-3	.	CASSVDMRSGNTIYF
TRBV5-1	TRBJ2-7	few	CASRSSNAYEQYF
TRBV28	TRBJ2-3	.	CASSSPSGSGADTQYF
TRBV4-1	TRBJ2-7	.	CASSQEASGIGEQYF
TRBV12-3/TRBV12-4	TRBJ2-7	.	CALLVFEDEQYF
TRBV11-2	TRBJ1-1	.	CASSSKGRTDTEAFF
TRBV2	TRBJ1-6	few	CASSPLRSPLHF
TRBV19	TRBJ2-1	.	CASRPLGTSGNNEQFF
TRBV19	TRBJ1-5	.	CASSTQGASGNQPQHF
TRBV25-1	TRBJ1-1	once	CASQRGSGTEAFF